This T cell receptor (beta chain) appears in the sequencing data of a study of blood T cell repertoires in COVID-19. For the study at large: Sources were T cells, B-cell-depleted T cells, or PBMCs; the material itself was cDNA or gDNA.

Libraries were prepared by immunoSEQ multiplex PCR; TCRdb keeps only in-frame clonotypes and omits some of them. This sample has some 99,000 clones, with 70% to 90% found just once. Germline-derived CDR1 and CDR2 are SGDLS and YYNGEE. CDR3 length: 14 amino acids. V lost 2 bases to trimming and J lost 1 base, with 9 bases between them. Sequences were obtained from peripheral blood. The chain uses TRBV9 and TRBJ1-1, with a tentative D call TRBD1 (6 bases). The sequence was collected from a man aged 65 to 79 with acute or convalescent COVID-19. In DNA form, the CDR3 reads TGTGCCAGCAGCGTGGGGGGGCGGAACACTGAAGCTTTCTTT. It is translated as CASSVGGRNTEAFF.